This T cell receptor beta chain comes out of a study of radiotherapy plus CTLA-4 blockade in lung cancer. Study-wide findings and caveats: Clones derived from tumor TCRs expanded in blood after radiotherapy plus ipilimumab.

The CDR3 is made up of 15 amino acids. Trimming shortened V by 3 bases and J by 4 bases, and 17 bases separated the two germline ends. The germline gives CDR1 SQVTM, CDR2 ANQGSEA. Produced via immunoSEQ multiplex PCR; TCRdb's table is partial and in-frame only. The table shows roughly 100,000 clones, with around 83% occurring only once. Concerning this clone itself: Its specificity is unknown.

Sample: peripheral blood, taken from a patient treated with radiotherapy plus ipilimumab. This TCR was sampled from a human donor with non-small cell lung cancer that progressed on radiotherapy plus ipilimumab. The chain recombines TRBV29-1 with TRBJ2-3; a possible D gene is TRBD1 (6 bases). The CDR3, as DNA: TGCAGCGTTGACCCGCAGGGGTTAGTGGCAGATACGCAGTATTTT. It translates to CSVDPQGLVADTQYF.